One TCR beta chain is described in this entry. Its antigen is not yet known. Base qualities are missing; no much larger clone stands one base away. The data were obtained in a study of OX40 agonist ivuxolimab in advanced cancers. Background for the entire study: The costimulatory receptor OX40 (CD134) was targeted by ivuxolimab, a fully human IgG2 agonistic monoclonal antibody. Intravenous ivuxolimab was administered to patients every 2 weeks at six dose levels: 0.01, 0.1, 0.3, 1.5, 3 and 10 mg/kg. Of the 50 to 55 patients in dose escalation, 19 had hepatocellular carcinoma, roughly 15 had melanoma, 9 had renal cell carcinoma and 9 had head and neck cancer. In the dose-escalation cohort, 82.7% of patients were male, and the mean age was roughly 60 years, with a range of about 20 to 79. Prior anti-PD-1, anti-PD-L1 or anti-CTLA-4 therapy was permitted, and 40% of dose-escalation patients had received checkpoint inhibitors. Three dose-escalation patients achieved partial responses, one with hepatocellular carcinoma and two with cutaneous melanoma. Peripheral TCRbeta sequencing aimed to test whether ivuxolimab altered TCR sequence diversity and caused clonal T-cell expansion. The paper describes the monotherapy dose-escalation part (N = 52 patients) of the phase I trial of ivuxolimab. Summary of the overall study and its limitations: After ivuxolimab, expanded clones were on average more numerous among CD8+ T cells than among CD4+ T cells. In the 0.1-3.0 mg/kg groups, partial responders had among the lowest normalized peripheral clonal expansion, particularly in CD8+ T cells. At doses of 0.1 to 3.0 mg/kg, clonal expansion of both CD4+ and CD8+ T cells in blood was seen between baseline and week 6. Low levels of normalized T-cell clonal expansion were also seen in some patients who did not respond. The antigen specificity of the clonally expanded peripheral T cells was not determined.

To sequence the TCRbeta CDR3 region, genomic DNA was isolated from the sorted cells. The immunoSEQ Assay was used to sequence the TCRbeta CDR3 regions. This immuneACCESS table, as held by TCRdb, lists in-frame sequences with V and J called but not all clones. Of the missing ones, under half trace to an unresolved V gene in checked studies; the others have no known cause. The sample records some 48,000 clones, around 79% of which are singletons. The ten largest clones capture 7.9% of the sample. Clipping removes 5 bases from V and 2 bases from J, with 5 as the unmatched junction base count. Reading from cysteine to phenylalanine, the CDR3 counts 15 amino acids. CDR3 DNA is the only sequence kept; it has 45 bases, read in frame from the first base. Looking up the germline V gene (reference sequence) yields CDR1 LNHDA and CDR2 SQIVND. Patients with autoimmune disease history or receiving systemic immunosuppression were excluded from the trial. Peripheral blood for TCR sequencing was collected from all dose cohorts at baseline, on cycle 4 day 1, and on cycle 7 day 1. Samples came from an open-label, multicenter, first-in-human phase I dose-escalation trial of ivuxolimab. Adults with locally advanced or metastatic melanoma, renal cell carcinoma, hepatocellular carcinoma or head and neck squamous cell carcinoma were enrolled in the trial. Before TCR sequencing, CD4+ and CD8+ T cells were separately sorted from peripheral blood.

The rearrangement joined TRBV19 to TRBJ2-1, with 8 junctional bases fitting TRBD1. The sequence was obtained from an adult with an advanced solid tumor such as melanoma, head and neck, liver or kidney cancer. The sequences come from CD4+ or CD8+ T cells sorted from blood, collected in a trial of the OX40 agonist ivuxolimab. The CDR3 protein is CASSQQGVPYNEQFF. The nucleotides are TGTGCCAGTAGTCAACAGGGGGTACCCTACAATGAGCAGTTCTTC.